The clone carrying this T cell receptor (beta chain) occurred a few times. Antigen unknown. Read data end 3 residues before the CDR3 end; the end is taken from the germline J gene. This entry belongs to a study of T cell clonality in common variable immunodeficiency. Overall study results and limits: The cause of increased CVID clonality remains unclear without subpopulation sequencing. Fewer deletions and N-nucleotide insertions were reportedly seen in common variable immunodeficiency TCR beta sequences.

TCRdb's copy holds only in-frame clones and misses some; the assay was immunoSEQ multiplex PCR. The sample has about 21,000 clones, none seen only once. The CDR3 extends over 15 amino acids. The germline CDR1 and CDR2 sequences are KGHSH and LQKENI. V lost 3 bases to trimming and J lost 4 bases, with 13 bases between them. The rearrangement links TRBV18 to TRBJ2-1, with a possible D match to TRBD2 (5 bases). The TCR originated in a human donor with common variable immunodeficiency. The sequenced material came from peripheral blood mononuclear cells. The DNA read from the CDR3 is TGTGCCAGCTCACCGCAACTAGGAAAATACAATGAG. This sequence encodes CASSPQLGKYNE. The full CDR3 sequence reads CASSPQLGKYNEQFF. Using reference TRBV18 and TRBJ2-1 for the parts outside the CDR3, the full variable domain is NAGVMQNPRHLVRRRGQEARLRCSPMKGHSHVYWYRQLPEEGLKFMVYLQKENIIDESGMPKERFSAEFPKEGPSILRIQQVVRGDSAAYFCASSPQLGKYNEQFFGPGTRLTVL.